This TCR beta chain was documented in a study of blood T cell repertoires in COVID-19. The table came from immunoSEQ multiplex PCR; TCRdb's copy has only in-frame clones and leaves some out. This table has 250,000 or so clones, about 85% appearing once. The V end was cut by 1 base, the J end by 1 base, with 8 bases between. The CDR3 runs 15 residues. Germline-derived CDR1 and CDR2 are LGHDT and YNNKEL (reference sequence). Sequencing input: peripheral blood. The chain links TRBV3-1 (or the pseudogene TRBV3-2) to TRBJ2-1; D is perhaps TRBD2 (6 bases). The source of this sequence is a man between 18 and 35 years old with active or convalescent COVID-19. CDR3 in amino acids: CASSQGSGSYNEQFF. In DNA form, the CDR3 reads TGTGCCAGCAGCCAAGGTAGCGGATCCTACAATGAGCAGTTCTTC.